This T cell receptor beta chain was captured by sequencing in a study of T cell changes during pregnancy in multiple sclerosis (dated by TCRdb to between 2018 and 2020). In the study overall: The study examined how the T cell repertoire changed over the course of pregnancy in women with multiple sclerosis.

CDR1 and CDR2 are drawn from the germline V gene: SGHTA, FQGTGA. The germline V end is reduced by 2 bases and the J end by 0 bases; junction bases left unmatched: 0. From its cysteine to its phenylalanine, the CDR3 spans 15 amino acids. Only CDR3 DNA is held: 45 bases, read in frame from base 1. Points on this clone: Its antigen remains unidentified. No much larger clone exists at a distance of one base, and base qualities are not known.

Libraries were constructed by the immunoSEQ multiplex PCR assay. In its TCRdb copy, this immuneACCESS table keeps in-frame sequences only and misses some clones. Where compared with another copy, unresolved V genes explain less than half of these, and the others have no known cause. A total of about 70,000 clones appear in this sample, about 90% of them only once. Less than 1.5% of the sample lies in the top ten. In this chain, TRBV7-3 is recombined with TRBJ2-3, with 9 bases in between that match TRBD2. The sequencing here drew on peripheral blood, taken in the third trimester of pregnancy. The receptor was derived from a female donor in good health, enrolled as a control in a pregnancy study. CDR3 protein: CASSLAGGSTDTQYF. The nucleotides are TGTGCCAGCAGCTTAGCGGGGGGGAGCACAGATACGCAGTATTTT.